The rows below give T cell receptor beta chains drawn from one sample of a study of CD8 T cells in ankylosing spondylitis. Via MiXCR, TCRdb re-called the 5' RACE reads, giving one row per CDR3 protein. The data show around 480,000 distinct CDR3 sequences, with 17% seen just once and approximately 0.93% held by the top ten. Sequencing was performed on blood, either unsorted or a sorted T cell fraction (not recorded which). These receptors were collected from a male donor with ankylosing spondylitis. The CDR3 runs from the conserved cysteine through the conserved F or W. Each record gives: CDR3 protein, CDR3 DNA, D gene, clone size, J gene, CDR3 length, V gene. A D gene is named only where the DNA matches it firmly. Where a row states a size, it is once, few, many or the class of an expanded clone; other rows omit it.

CDR3: CASYGTGKNQPQHF; DNA: TGTGCCAGCTATGGGACAGGGAAGAATCAGCCCCAGCATTTT; D: TRBD1; size: .; J: TRBJ1-5; length: 14; V: TRBV6-2/TRBV6-3
CDR3: CASSTGPSTGELFF; DNA: TGCGCCAGCAGCACCGGACCCAGCACCGGGGAGCTGTTTTTT; D: .; size: .; J: TRBJ2-2; length: 14; V: TRBV5-1
CDR3: CATSDQTINSNEQFF; DNA: TGTGCCACCAGCGACCAAACCATAAACTCCAATGAGCAGTTCTTC; D: .; size: .; J: TRBJ2-1; length: 15; V: TRBV24-1
CDR3: CASHATGNYGYTF; DNA: TGTGCCAGCCATGCTACAGGGAACTATGGCTACACCTTC; D: .; size: few; J: TRBJ1-2; length: 13; V: TRBV6-2/TRBV6-3
CDR3: CASSPGQPYQPQHF; DNA: TGTGCCAGCAGCCCGGGACAGCCATATCAGCCCCAGCATTTT; D: TRBD1; size: .; J: TRBJ1-5; length: 14; V: TRBV6-1
CDR3: CASGSVSGNTIYF; DNA: TGCGCCAGCGGGAGTGTCTCTGGAAACACCATATATTTT; D: .; size: .; J: TRBJ1-3; length: 13; V: TRBV4-1
CDR3: CASSASGRGEETQYF; DNA: TGTGCCAGCAGCGCCAGCGGGAGAGGGGAAGAGACCCAGTACTTC; D: TRBD2; size: many; J: TRBJ2-5; length: 15; V: TRBV7-2
CDR3: CASSELSGEQYF; DNA: TGTGCCAGCAGTGAATTAAGCGGCGAGCAGTACTTC; D: .; size: few; J: TRBJ2-7; length: 12; V: TRBV25-1
CDR3: CASSLSDFVVPGGEAFF; DNA: TGTGCCAGCAGTTTAAGTGATTTCGTCGTTCCTGGCGGTGAAGCTTTCTTT; D: .; size: .; J: TRBJ1-1; length: 17; V: TRBV12-3/TRBV12-4
CDR3: CSGASGKGNEQFF; DNA: TGCAGTGGGGCTAGCGGGAAAGGCAATGAGCAGTTCTTC; D: TRBD2; size: .; J: TRBJ2-1; length: 13; V: TRBV20-1
CDR3: CASSISVTDTQYF; DNA: TGTGCCAGCAGCATAAGCGTCACAGATACGCAGTATTTT; D: .; size: .; J: TRBJ2-3; length: 13; V: TRBV7-8
CDR3: CSVEEGRGTQYF; DNA: TGCAGCGTTGAAGAAGGTCGGGGGACCCAGTACTTC; D: .; size: few; J: TRBJ2-5; length: 12; V: TRBV29-1
CDR3: CASSLAGGGPDTQYF; DNA: TGTGCCAGCAGTCTAGCGGGGGGTGGTCCAGATACGCAGTATTTT; D: TRBD2; size: few; J: TRBJ2-3; length: 15; V: TRBV12-3/TRBV12-4
CDR3: CASSEQQGFGNTIYF; DNA: TGTGCCAGCAGCGAACAACAGGGGTTCGGAAACACCATATATTTT; D: TRBD1; size: .; J: TRBJ1-3; length: 15; V: TRBV9
CDR3: CASSLGSSGGVSEQYF; DNA: TGTGCCAGCAGCTTAGGAAGTAGCGGGGGGGTCTCCGAGCAGTACTTC; D: TRBD2; size: .; J: TRBJ2-7; length: 16; V: TRBV7-8
CDR3: CASSVGRGGPYEQYF; DNA: TGTGCCAGCAGCGTAGGGCGGGGGGGCCCCTACGAGCAGTACTTC; D: TRBD2; size: .; J: TRBJ2-7; length: 15; V: TRBV9